The T cell receptor beta chain described here comes from a study of T cells after yellow fever vaccination. J lost 5 bases, V lost 8 bases, and 10 bases had no gene match. CDR3 length: 14 amino acids. CDR1 and CDR2 (germline): MNHEY, SVGEGT. TCRdb itself ran the 5' RACE reads through MiXCR, one entry per CDR3 protein. The table shows 600,000 to 750,000 distinct CDR3 sequences, with 9% to 15% occurring only once. This clonotype has just a few counts. The receptor comes from a man in his thirties or forties who received the YFV17D yellow fever vaccine. Sequenced here: PBMCs, sampled on the day of the yellow fever booster vaccination. The genes are TRBV6-2 or TRBV6-3 and TRBJ2-3, with 7 positions matching TRBD2. CDR3 loop: CASANRREIDTQYF. The CDR3 DNA reads TGTGCCAGCGCAAACCGGCGGGAGATAGATACGCAGTATTTT.